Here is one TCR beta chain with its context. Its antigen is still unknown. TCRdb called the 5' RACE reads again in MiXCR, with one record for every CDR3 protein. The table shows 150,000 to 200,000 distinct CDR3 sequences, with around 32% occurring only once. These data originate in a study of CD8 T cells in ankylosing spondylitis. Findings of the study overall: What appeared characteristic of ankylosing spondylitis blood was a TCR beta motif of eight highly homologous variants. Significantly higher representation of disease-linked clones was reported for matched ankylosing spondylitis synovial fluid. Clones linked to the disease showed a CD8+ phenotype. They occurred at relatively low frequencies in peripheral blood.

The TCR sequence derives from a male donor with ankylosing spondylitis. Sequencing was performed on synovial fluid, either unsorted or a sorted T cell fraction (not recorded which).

The CDR3 reads CASSSGGSGFPDTQYF. The CDR3 nucleotides read TGTGCCAGCAGCTCCGGCGGGAGCGGGTTCCCAGATACGCAGTATTTT. The V gene is TRBV7-6, the J gene TRBJ2-3; 7 nucleotides line up with TRBD2. CDR1 and CDR2 from the germline V gene are SGHVS and FNYEAQ. The CDR3 spans 16 residues. With V trimmed by 4 bases and J by 4 bases, 11 bases remained unmatched.